The 18 T cell receptor beta chains given below trace back to one sample, sequenced in a study of control samples from healthy donors and cancer patients. Sequencing was performed with immunoSEQ multiplex PCR; in TCRdb, only in-frame clones are kept and a portion is missing. The repertoire holds more than 95,000 clones, around 87% seen once, with 8% to 9% in the top ten. The sequencing sample was made of blood. The source of these receptors is a middle-aged man in good health.

The chain employs TRBV24-1 and TRBJ1-5, with TRBD1 identical over 7 bases. CDR1 and CDR2 from the germline V gene are KGHDR and SFDVKD. The CDR3 has 14 amino acids. With 6 bases clipped from V and 6 bases from J, the junction kept 7 bases outside the gene matches. The DNA of the CDR3 is TGTGCCACCAGTCACAGGGGCTCGGGTCAGCCCCAGCATTTT. Translating it yields CATSHRGSGQPQHF.

The chain uses TRBV2 and TRBJ2-3; maybe TRBD1 (6 bases). V lost 3 bases to trimming and J lost 0 bases, with 10 bases between them. This CDR3 comprises 15 residues. Germline CDR1 and CDR2: SNHLY and FYNNEI. CDR3 sequence: CASSDGQISTDTQYF. The CDR3 coding sequence is TGTGCCAGCAGTGATGGACAGATTAGCACAGATACGCAGTATTTT.

The chain recombines TRBV7-2 with TRBJ1-6; possible D gene TRBD1, 6 bases. This CDR3 spans 14 amino acids. Germline V CDR1 and CDR2: SGHTA, FQGNSA. The CDR3 spells CASRGDTNNSPLHF. CDR3 DNA sequence: TGTGCATCTAGGGGGGACACCAATAATTCACCCCTCCACTTT.

The chain carries TRBV24-1 and TRBJ2-1; D is unclear. The CDR3 extends over 14 amino acids. CDR1 is KGHDR and CDR2 is SFDVKD in the germline V gene. V lost 5 bases and J 0 bases, leaving 7 bases between the germline ends. In DNA, the CDR3 is TGTGCCACCAGTGTTCAGAACTCCTACAATGAGCAGTTCTTC. It translates to CATSVQNSYNEQFF.

The chain recombines TRBV30 with TRBJ1-2; D gene uncertain. V shed 4 bases and J shed 4 bases, with 13 bases lying between them. The CDR3 has 13 amino acids. Germline values: CDR1 GTSNPN, CDR2 SVGIG (reference sequence). The CDR3 region has the DNA TGTGCCTGGACCGCCCAGAGCTTCTATGGCTACACCTTC. It encodes CAWTAQSFYGYTF.

The J gene is TRBJ2-3, the V gene TRBV5-5; D is possibly TRBD2 (6 bases). V was trimmed by 4 bases and J by 2 bases, leaving 11 bases between them. The germline gives CDR1 SGHKS, CDR2 YYEKEE (reference sequence). This CDR3 spans 14 amino acids. CDR3 in amino acids: CASSGGAVTDTQYF. CDR3 in DNA: TGTGCCAGCAGCGGCGGGGCCGTCACAGATACGCAGTATTTT.

This chain links TRBV25-1 with TRBJ1-1, with 7 bases aligning to TRBD1. From germline, CDR1 is MGHDK and CDR2 SYGVNS. Germline trimming cut 8 bases from V and 6 bases from J; bases unmatched to any gene: 9. There are 13 residues in the CDR3. CDR3 in amino acids: CASQETGFAEAFF. In nucleotides, the CDR3 is TGTGCCAGCCAGGAGACAGGGTTTGCTGAAGCTTTCTTT.

J is TRBJ1-6 and V is TRBV7-3, with TRBD1 matching over 10 bases. The V segment lost 5 bases and the J segment 8 bases; nucleotides outside the gene matches: 6. The CDR3 runs 15 residues. Germline V gene data show CDR1 as SGHTA and CDR2 as FQGTGA. The CDR3 sequence: CASSVRDRGYSPLHF. Written as DNA, the CDR3 is TGTGCCAGCAGCGTCCGGGACAGGGGTTATTCACCCCTCCACTTT.

This clone was seen only a few times. CDR3: CASSRLGAGRLAGELFF. As DNA, the CDR3 is TGTGCCAGCAGCCGCCTCGGGGCGGGTAGACTGGCCGGGGAGCTGTTTTTT. V and J are TRBV5-6 and TRBJ2-2, with D tentatively TRBD1 or TRBD2 (5 bases each). V lost 4 bases and J 6 bases, leaving 22 bases between the germline ends. Germline CDR1 and CDR2: SGHDT and YYEEEE. The CDR3 spans 17 residues.

This chain joins TRBV5-6 and TRBJ2-1; D is possibly TRBD2 (5 bases). Germline V lookup: CDR1 SGHDT, CDR2 YYEEEE. The CDR3 runs to 15 residues. V lost 1 base and J lost 0, with 8 bases in between. CDR3 protein: CASSLPGNSYNEQFF. CDR3 sequence (DNA): TGTGCCAGCAGCTTGCCCGGGAACTCCTACAATGAGCAGTTCTTC. Based on the CDR3 plus reference TRBV5-6 and TRBJ2-1, the full variable domain is DAGVTQSPTHLIKTRGQQVTLRCSPKSGHDTVSWYQQALGQGPQFIFQYYEEEERQRGNFPDRFSGHQFPNYSSELNVNALLLGDSALYLCASSLPGNSYNEQFFGPGTRLTVL.

The V gene is TRBV5-1, the J gene TRBJ2-3; 7 bases are a match to TRBD2. The CDR3 has 16 amino acids. The V and J ends lost 4 bases and 2 bases, in that order; junction bases with no gene match: 10. Germline V CDR1 and CDR2: SGHRS, YFSETQ. The CDR3 region has the DNA TGCGCCAGCAGCCTCCCCGGGGGGACTACCACAGATACGCAGTATTTT. Residues: CASSLPGGTTTDTQYF.

The chain couples TRBV25-1 to TRBJ2-5; TRBD1 agrees at 9 bases. V trimming: 2 bases; J trimming: 5 bases; junction bases outside the gene matches: 15. The CDR3 consists of 18 residues. Germline CDR1 reads MGHDK; CDR2 reads SYGVNS. CDR3 protein: CASSELIRDRASWETQYF. In DNA, the CDR3 is TGTGCCAGCAGTGAACTGATCCGGGACAGGGCCTCGTGGGAGACCCAGTACTTC. Using reference TRBV25-1 and TRBJ2-5 for the parts outside the CDR3, the full variable domain is EADIYQTPRYLVIGTGKKITLECSQTMGHDKMYWYQQDPGMELHLIHYSYGVNSTEKGDLSSESTVSRIRTEHFPLTLESARPSHTSQYLCASSELIRDRASWETQYFGPGTRLLVL.

The chain has TRBV6-5 and TRBJ2-7; a possible D gene is TRBD1 (6 bases). The V end was cut by 0 bases, the J end by 7 bases, with 16 bases between. CDR1 and CDR2 from the germline V gene are MNHEY and SVGAGI. The CDR3 consists of 15 residues. In DNA form, the CDR3 reads TGTGCCAGCAGTTACTCGCGGACAGCAGATCTAGAGCAGTACTTC. Its translation: CASSYSRTADLEQYF.

The chain is built from TRBV5-8 and TRBJ2-5, with 9 bases aligning to TRBD1. The CDR3 totals 15 residues. CDR1 SGHTS and CDR2 YDEGEE come from the germline V gene. V lost 0 bases, J lost 5 bases, and 5 bases stayed unmatched. The CDR3 DNA sequence: TGTGCCAGCAGCTTGGGACAGGGGGGAAATGAGACCCAGTACTTC. This codes for CASSLGQGGNETQYF.

The chain joins TRBV15 to TRBJ2-7; perhaps TRBD1 as D (6 bases). V was clipped by 0 bases and J by 1 base, with 7 bases between them. The CDR3 covers 14 residues. Germline CDR1 LNHNV, CDR2 YYDKDF (reference sequence). In DNA form, the CDR3 reads TGTGCCACCAGCAGAGATAGGGGGTCCTACGAGCAGTACTTC. This codes for CATSRDRGSYEQYF.

The chain recombines TRBV30 with TRBJ1-2, with D perhaps matching TRBD1 (6 bases). Trimming pared 0 bases from V and 8 bases from J, leaving 16 bases between. The CDR3 is 14 residues long. In germline, CDR1 is GTSNPN, CDR2 SVGIG (reference sequence). CDR3 loop: CAWSVMSGAYGYTF. For the CDR3, the DNA is TGTGCCTGGAGTGTAATGTCGGGGGCGTACGGCTACACCTTC.

The chain uses TRBV7-2 and TRBJ2-6; no clear D gene. Germline CDR1 is SGHTA and CDR2 is FQGNSA. CDR3 length: 16 residues. Trimming took off 4 bases at V and 4 bases at J, with 14 bases between the two ends. CDR3 sequence: CASSSTPLAGANVLTF. The CDR3 coding sequence is TGTGCCAGCAGCTCAACCCCTCTGGCCGGGGCCAACGTCCTGACTTTC.

This chain connects TRBV6-4 to TRBJ1-6, with D possibly TRBD1 on 5 matching bases. The germline CDR1 and CDR2 sequences are MRHNA and SNTAGT. Trimming took off 4 bases at V and 7 bases at J, with 8 bases between the two ends. The CDR3 extends over 13 amino acids. CDR3 region: CASSAGDNSPLHF. CDR3 bases: TGTGCCAGCAGTGCTGGGGACAATTCACCCCTCCACTTT.